Below are 18 T cell receptor beta chains sequenced from a single sample in a study of vaccination effects on CD4 cells after COVID-19. The method was immunoSEQ multiplex PCR; TCRdb's version includes in-frame clones alone and lacks a portion of them. Of 71,000 or so clones in the sample, roughly 72% are singletons; the top ten hold roughly 4%. Peptide-pool stimulation followed by sequencing identified expanded antigen-specific CD4+ clonotypes in the ViraFEST assay. Culture proceeded for approximately nine days, and CD4+ T cells were then isolated. Neither prior SARS-CoV-2 infection nor positive nucleocapsid antibodies were present in the vaccine recipients. These receptors are not linked to any known antigen. The source was CD4+ T cells from PBMCs cultured with HCoV-OC43 spike peptides, collected before COVID-19 vaccination. As to subset: HCoV-OC43 spike overlapping peptide pool stimulation. These TCRs come from a human donor who received a COVID-19 vaccine.

The J gene is TRBJ1-2, the V gene TRBV6-2 or TRBV6-3; tentatively, D is TRBD1 (5 bases). Germline values: CDR1 MNHEY, CDR2 SVGEGT. The CDR3 loop spans 13 amino acids. Deletions cut 6 bases from V and 4 bases from J, with 12 bases between. CDR3 region: CASSSGLGYGYTF. As DNA, the CDR3 is TGTGCCAGCAGCTCAGGGTTGGGCTATGGCTACACCTTC.

This clone was seen once. The chain links TRBV5-5 to TRBJ2-7; TRBD2 is a possible D gene (6 bases). Germline loops: CDR1 SGHKS, CDR2 YYEKEE (reference sequence). The CDR3 extends over 15 amino acids. V shed 4 bases and J shed 7 bases, with 21 bases lying between them. Written as DNA, the CDR3 is TGTGCCAGCAGCCTGGGACCGGACTATCTACGGGAGCAGTACGTC. Translation gives CASSLGPDYLREQYV.

The chain employs TRBV5-1 and TRBJ2-7; 11 nucleotides match TRBD2. The CDR3 is made up of 16 amino acids. The trim removed 4 bases at V and 3 bases at J, leaving 9 bases unmatched. From germline, CDR1 is SGHRS and CDR2 YFSETQ. The CDR3 DNA is TGCGCCAGCAGCCCCGAGACTAGCGGGGCAGACTACGAGCAGTACGTC. Translating gives CASSPETSGADYEQYV.

CDR3 coding DNA: TGTGCCAGCAGCTTTAGTGCCACCGGGAACACTGAAGCTTTCTTT. This translates into CASSFSATGNTEAFF. The rearrangement links TRBV11-3 to TRBJ1-1; D gene unclear. Per germline, CDR1 SGHNT and CDR2 YENEEA. V was cut by 3 bases and J by 1 base, with 12 bases left in between. The CDR3 covers 15 residues. The full variable domain, completed using reference TRBV11-3 and TRBJ1-1, is EAGVVQSPRYKIIEKKQPVAFWCNPISGHNTLYWYLQNLGQGPELLIRYENEEAVDDSQLPKDRFSAERLKGVDSTLKIQPAELGDSAVYLCASSFSATGNTEAFFGQGTRLTVV.

The gene calls are TRBV19 and TRBJ2-1, with 9 bases matching TRBD1. CDR3 length: 16 amino acids. Germline CDR1 and CDR2: LNHDA and SQIVND (reference sequence). The V gene end was trimmed by 1 base and the J gene end by 2 bases; junction bases not matched to a gene: 3. The CDR3, as DNA: TGTGCCAGTAGTATAGCCGGGACAGGGACCTACAATGAGCAGTTCTTC. Protein: CASSIAGTGTYNEQFF.

V usage is TRBV7-2 and J usage is TRBJ2-1; 11 positions match TRBD2. The length of the CDR3 is 16 residues. Germline trimming cut 0 bases from V and 6 bases from J; bases unmatched to any gene: 4. Per the germline V gene, CDR1 is SGHTA and CDR2 is FQGNSA. CDR3: CASSLASSGGANEQFF. Written as DNA, the CDR3 is TGTGCCAGCAGCTTAGCTAGTAGCGGGGGGGCCAATGAGCAGTTCTTC.

This chain connects TRBV19 to TRBJ1-2; 8 positions match TRBD1. There are 15 residues in the CDR3. CDR1 is LNHDA, CDR2 SQIVND, per germline (reference sequence). V gave up 3 bases and J gave up 7 bases; unmatched junction bases: 10. CDR3 in amino acids: CASSIYGRGHSGYTF. Here the CDR3 DNA reads TGTGCCAGTAGTATTTATGGCAGGGGGCATAGTGGCTACACCTTC.

The chain has TRBV15 and TRBJ2-5; 9 bases fit TRBD2. CDR1 and CDR2 (germline): LNHNV, YYDKDF (reference sequence). The junction had 7 bases not matched to a gene; V was cut back by 4 bases and J by 1 base. CDR3 length equals 16 residues. The CDR3 loop is CATSIGGSGGQETQYF. CDR3 sequence (DNA): TGTGCCACCAGCATAGGTGGTAGCGGGGGCCAAGAGACCCAGTACTTC.

The rearrangement joins TRBV5-6 to TRBJ2-6, with D uncertain. V was clipped by 3 bases and J by 0 bases, with 1 base between them. Germline values: CDR1 SGHDT, CDR2 YYEEEE. The CDR3 is 13 residues long. The CDR3 region has the DNA TGTGCCAGCAGCTACTCTGGGGCCAACGTCCTGACTTTC. This encodes CASSYSGANVLTF.

The chain is built from TRBV4-3 and TRBJ1-5; possible D gene TRBD1, 6 bases. Trimming left V 0 bases short and J 7 bases short, with 13 bases between. The CDR3 has 15 amino acids. Germline V gives CDR1 LGHNA, CDR2 YSLEER. The CDR3, as DNA: TGCGCCAGCAGCCAAGAAAGAACAGGGCAACAGCCCCAGCATTTT. Protein: CASSQERTGQQPQHF.

This rearrangement joins TRBV6-5 to TRBJ2-7; D not certain. The CDR3 spans 14 residues. Between the trimmed V and J ends, which lost 6 bases and 4 bases, there was a span of 16 bases. Germline V gives CDR1 MNHEY, CDR2 SVGAGI. Here the CDR3 reads CASRELQRPYEQYV. The CDR3 DNA follows: TGTGCCAGCAGGGAGCTGCAGAGACCTTACGAGCAGTACGTC.

The CDR3 sequence is CASSLEGLLAETQYF. In DNA, the CDR3 is TGTGCCAGCAGCTTAGAGGGTTTACTAGCAGAGACCCAGTACTTC. The chain has TRBV11-2 and TRBJ2-5, with a tentative D call TRBD2 (6 bases). The CDR3 extends over 15 amino acids. Germline values: CDR1 SGHAT, CDR2 FQNNGV. V was clipped by 0 bases and J by 4 bases, with 12 bases between them.

The rearrangement uses TRBV18 and TRBJ1-6; no clear D gene. Germline lookup yields CDR1 KGHSH and CDR2 LQKENI. The V gene lost 2 bases and the J gene lost 8 bases, with 7 bases spanning the gap. The CDR3 totals 13 residues. CDR3 residues: CASSPGSDSPLHF. As DNA, the CDR3 is TGTGCCAGCTCACCAGGCAGCGATTCACCCCTCCACTTT. Variable domain in full (rest from reference TRBV18 and TRBJ1-6): NAGVMQNPRHLVRRRGQEARLRCSPMKGHSHVYWYRQLPEEGLKFMVYLQKENIIDESGMPKERFSAEFPKEGPSILRIQQVVRGDSAAYFCASSPGSDSPLHFGNGTRLTVT.

The CDR3 reads CASSPVRYGYTF. CDR3 in DNA: TGTGCCAGCAGCCCAGTTCGCTATGGCTACACCTTC. The chain links TRBV7-2 to TRBJ1-2, with D uncertain. The V gene's germline CDR1 is SGHTA and CDR2 FQGNSA. CDR3 length: 12 residues. V was clipped by 5 bases and J by 4 bases, with 8 bases between them. Full variable domain (outside the CDR3, taken from reference TRBV7-2 and TRBJ1-2): GAGVSQSPSNKVTEKGKDVELRCDPISGHTALYWYRQSLGQGLEFLIYFQGNSAPDKSGLPSDRFSAERTGGSVSTLTIQRTQQEDSAVYLCASSPVRYGYTFGSGTRLTVV.

In this sample, this clone turned up a few times. The rearrangement joins TRBV6-1 to TRBJ2-7; D gene unclear. V was trimmed by 1 base and J by 9 bases, leaving 10 bases between them. From germline, CDR1 is MNHNS and CDR2 SASEGT. The CDR3 is 12 amino acids. CDR3 coding DNA: TGTGCCAGCAGTGAAGTAGGAGTGGGGCAGTACGTC. It specifies CASSEVGVGQYV.

V gene TRBV11-3 combines with J gene TRBJ2-3; 9 nucleotides line up with TRBD2. The CDR3 runs 16 residues. In germline, CDR1 is SGHNT, CDR2 YENEEA. The J segment lost 6 bases and the V segment lost 5 bases, leaving 12 bases of the junction unmatched. Written as DNA, the CDR3 is TGTGCCAGCAGCCTCGGCGCTAGCGGGGTCCGGGATACGCAGTATTTT. Protein: CASSLGASGVRDTQYF.

The chain carries TRBV5-1 and TRBJ2-6; tentative D call: TRBD1 (6 bases). The CDR3 has 16 residues. CDR1 is SGHRS and CDR2 is YFSETQ in the germline V gene. The ends were cut back, 4 bases at V and 2 bases at J, with 13 bases in the middle. DNA of the CDR3: TGCGCCAGCAGCCTAACAGGGTCCGCTGGGGCCAACGTCCTGACTTTC. This gives the protein CASSLTGSAGANVLTF.

V is TRBV7-2 and J is TRBJ2-1; D perhaps matches TRBD2 (6 bases). The CDR3 runs 14 residues. V gave up 7 bases and J gave up 4 bases, with 14 bases separating them. Germline assignment: CDR1 SGHTA and CDR2 FQGNSA. CDR3 region: CASTPGTLYNEQFF. In DNA, the CDR3 is TGTGCCAGCACCCCAGGGACTCTATACAATGAGCAGTTCTTC.